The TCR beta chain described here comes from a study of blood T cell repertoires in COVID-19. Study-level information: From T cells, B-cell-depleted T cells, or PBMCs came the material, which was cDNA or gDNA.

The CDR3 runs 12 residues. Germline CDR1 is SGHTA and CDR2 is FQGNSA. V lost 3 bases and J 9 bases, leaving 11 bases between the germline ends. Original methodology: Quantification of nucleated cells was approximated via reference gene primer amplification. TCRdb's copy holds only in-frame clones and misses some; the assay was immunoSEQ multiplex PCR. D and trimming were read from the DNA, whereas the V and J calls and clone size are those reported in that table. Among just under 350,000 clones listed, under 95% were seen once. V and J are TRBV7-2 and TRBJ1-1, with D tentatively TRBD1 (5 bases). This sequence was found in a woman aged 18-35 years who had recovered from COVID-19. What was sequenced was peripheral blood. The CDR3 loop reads CASSFRGRQAFF. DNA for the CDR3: TGTGCCAGCAGCTTTAGGGGCAGACAAGCTTTCTTT.